What follows describes a single TCR beta chain. The CDR3 is made up of 14 amino acids. V shed 6 bases, J shed 6 bases, and the junction held 4 bases outside the gene matches. Germline V gives CDR1 KGHSH, CDR2 LQKENI. The entry originates in a study of blood T cell repertoires in COVID-19. Data came from immunoSEQ multiplex PCR; TCRdb stores just in-frame clones and leaves some out. The repertoire has about 280,000 clones, approximately 85% of them found once; the top ten carry roughly 9.1%. This chain connects TRBV18 to TRBJ2-2; 10 bases are a match to TRBD1. This clonotype was obtained from a young man with active or convalescent COVID-19. The sequenced material came from peripheral blood. DNA of the CDR3: TGTGCCAGCTCGTGGGACAGGGGAGCCGGGGAGCTGTTTTTT. Translation: CASSWDRGAGELFF.